This T cell receptor (beta chain) came from a study of CD8+ T cells in alopecia areata. It was cDNA, reverse transcribed from extracted RNA, that served as the sequencing template. Here immunoSEQ multiplex PCR was the method, and the copy in TCRdb shows in-frame clones only, minus some. The profile shows about 200,000 clones, under 75% of them singletons. Described treatment: oral pan-JAK inhibitor, 5-10 mg twice daily. The CDR3 is made up of 14 amino acids. Germline CDR1 reads SGHDT; CDR2 reads YYEEEE. Trimming cost V 4 bases and J 11 bases; bases outside gene matches: 14. The chain employs TRBV5-6 and TRBJ1-1, with TRBD1 matching over 7 bases. The material was CD4+ T cells sorted from blood, obtained at week 4, from a patient treated with tofacitinib. This clonotype was sampled from a human donor with alopecia areata. This CDR3 is CASSQLDRERFAFF. The CDR3 DNA is TGTGCCAGCAGCCAGTTAGACAGGGAACGGTTTGCTTTCTTT.